The 20 T cell receptor beta chains listed next were all sequenced from one sample in a study of blood T cell repertoires in COVID-19. TCRdb keeps only in-frame clones here, not all; method: immunoSEQ multiplex PCR. The sample yields 230,000 or so clones, roughly 87% seen once. The sequencing sample was made of peripheral blood. These TCRs come from a woman aged 40 to 50 who had recovered from COVID-19.

The gene calls are TRBV28 and TRBJ1-2; D uncertain. Germline assignment: CDR1 MDHEN and CDR2 SYDVKM. The CDR3 consists of 13 residues. Trimming took 7 bases from V and 5 from J, leaving 14 bases between them. The CDR3 bases are TGTGCCAGCACCCCAACCGAACTGTATGGCTACACCTTC. As protein: CASTPTELYGYTF.

V gene TRBV10-3 combines with J gene TRBJ2-5; unclear D gene. Trimming shortened V by 3 bases and J by 2 bases, and 13 bases separated the two germline ends. Germline V CDR1 and CDR2: ENHRY, SYGVKD. The CDR3 runs to 15 residues. The CDR3 here is CAISEGSNRQETQYF. CDR3 DNA: TGTGCCATCAGTGAAGGTTCTAACAGACAAGAGACCCAGTACTTC.

The rearrangement uses TRBV30 and TRBJ1-4; a possible D gene is TRBD1 (6 bases). The CDR3 has 16 residues. Germline CDR1 GTSNPN, CDR2 SVGIG (reference sequence). Trimming pared 2 bases from V and 8 bases from J, leaving 21 bases between. CDR3 loop: CAWSSGQLTPEEKLFF. CDR3 DNA sequence: TGTGCCTGGAGTTCGGGACAACTTACCCCAGAGGAAAAACTGTTTTTT.

Only one count was recorded for this clone. J is TRBJ2-7 and V is TRBV28, with TRBD1 matching 9 bases. The CDR3 spans 14 residues. V shed 10 bases, J shed 1 base, and the junction held 8 bases outside the gene matches. Germline-derived CDR1 and CDR2 are MDHEN and SYDVKM. The CDR3: CATLLQGASYEQYF. The CDR3 DNA reads as TGTGCCACCTTACTACAGGGGGCGTCCTACGAGCAGTACTTC.

This clone was seen a single time. This chain uses TRBV6-5 with TRBJ2-1, with D perhaps TRBD2 (5 bases). V lost 5 bases and J 3 bases, leaving 14 bases between the germline ends. There are 15 residues in the CDR3. Germline V CDR1 and CDR2: MNHEY, SVGAGI. For the CDR3, the DNA is TGTGCCAGCAGTAACCTAGCACCCCTCTACAATGAGCAGTTCTTC. It is translated as CASSNLAPLYNEQFF.

This clone appeared a single time. The genes are TRBV4-3 and TRBJ2-3; possible D gene TRBD1, 6 bases. V was trimmed by 0 bases and J by 5 bases, leaving 18 bases between them. Per germline, CDR1 LGHNA and CDR2 YSLEER. The CDR3 sequence is 17 residues long. The CDR3: CASSQDPPTGKGDTQYF. The CDR3 bases are TGCGCCAGCAGCCAAGATCCTCCCACAGGGAAGGGAGATACGCAGTATTTT.

This clone was observed once. The gene calls are TRBV11-3 and TRBJ2-3, with 9 bases matching TRBD1. The CDR3 is made up of 16 amino acids. The trim removed 1 base at V and 0 bases at J, leaving 2 bases unmatched. Germline CDR1 reads SGHNT; CDR2 reads YENEEA. The CDR3 protein is CASSLGQGGSTDTQYF. The CDR3 nucleotides read TGTGCCAGCAGCTTAGGACAGGGGGGCAGCACAGATACGCAGTATTTT.

V and J are TRBV19 and TRBJ2-7; D gene unclear. The CDR3 is 14 amino acids. V dropped 5 bases and J dropped 3 bases, with 14 bases sitting between them. CDR1 and CDR2 (germline): LNHDA, SQIVND (reference sequence). The CDR3 nucleotides are TGTGCCAGTAGTCGCCGTACAGAAGTCTACGAGCAGTACTTC. Translating gives CASSRRTEVYEQYF.

The chain joins TRBV6-1 to TRBJ2-7, with TRBD1 matching over 8 bases. In germline, CDR1 is MNHNS, CDR2 SASEGT. The CDR3 covers 17 residues. The V gene end was trimmed by 0 bases and the J gene end by 0 bases; junction bases not matched to a gene: 7. CDR3 loop: CASSEAQGVGNSYEQYV. The CDR3 bases are TGTGCCAGCAGTGAAGCACAGGGGGTTGGGAACTCCTACGAGCAGTACGTC.

This rearrangement joins TRBV30 to TRBJ2-7; no firm D call. Between the trimmed V and J ends, which lost 5 bases and 9 bases, there was a span of 11 bases. CDR3 length equals 10 residues. CDR1 is GTSNPN, CDR2 SVGIG, per germline (reference sequence). The CDR3 coding sequence is TGTGCCTGGGTCCCTTCCGGGCAGTACGTC. This encodes CAWVPSGQYV.

The chain combines TRBV6-5 with TRBJ1-5, with no clear D. Between the trimmed V and J ends, which lost 5 bases and 11 bases, there was a span of 13 bases. Germline CDR1 MNHEY, CDR2 SVGAGI. The CDR3 extends over 12 amino acids. CDR3 sequence (DNA): TGTGCCAGCAGTCCGCGACTTAGTACCCAGCATTTT. Its protein product is CASSPRLSTQHF.

The rearrangement uses TRBV6-6 and TRBJ2-7; TRBD1 matches at 10 bases. The CDR3 is 15 amino acids. CDR1 and CDR2 (germline): MNHNY, SVGAGI (reference sequence). The trim removed 5 bases at V and 6 bases at J, leaving 10 bases unmatched. CDR3 residues: CASSRDSGTGVEQYF. CDR3 sequence (DNA): TGTGCCAGCAGTCGTGACTCCGGGACAGGGGTCGAGCAGTACTTC.

The chain joins TRBV6-4 to TRBJ2-5, with 8 bases fitting TRBD2. After removal of 7 bases from V and 6 bases from J, the junction contained 10 bases not matched to a gene. The CDR3 has 14 residues. CDR1 is MRHNA, CDR2 SNTAGT, per germline. The CDR3 DNA is TGTGCCAGCATCCTAGGACTAGCCTGGCAGACCCAGTACTTC. This encodes CASILGLAWQTQYF.

CDR3 residues: CASSQGSRMSSDTQYF. The DNA of the CDR3 is TGCGCCAGCAGCCAAGGGTCCCGAATGAGTTCAGATACGCAGTATTTT. The V gene is TRBV4-1, the J gene TRBJ2-3; no clear D. V lost 1 base to trimming and J lost 4 bases, with 15 bases between them. This CDR3 has 16 residues. CDR1 MGHRA and CDR2 YSYEKL come from the germline V gene.

This rearrangement joins TRBV24-1 to TRBJ2-5; D is perhaps TRBD2 (6 bases). Germline assignment: CDR1 KGHDR and CDR2 SFDVKD. V was cut by 5 bases and J by 4 bases, with 16 bases left in between. The CDR3 extends over 15 amino acids. CDR3 in amino acids: CATSGGGLLGETQYF. CDR3 nucleotides: TGTGCCACCAGTGGTGGGGGACTTTTAGGAGAGACCCAGTACTTC.

The chain links TRBV10-3 to TRBJ2-3, with D maybe TRBD1 (5 bases). V was pared by 2 bases and J by 2 bases, with 11 bases between. CDR1 ENHRY and CDR2 SYGVKD come from the germline V gene. This CDR3 contains 15 residues. CDR3: CAISEPGKATDTQYF. The DNA of the CDR3 is TGTGCCATCAGTGAGCCAGGGAAAGCCACAGATACGCAGTATTTT.

The rearrangement uses TRBV6-8 and TRBJ2-2; D is perhaps TRBD1 (6 bases). Trimming stripped 1 base from V and 4 bases from J, with 10 bases between. CDR1 is MNHGY and CDR2 is SAAAGT in the germline V gene. The CDR3 totals 15 residues. The DNA of the CDR3 is TGTGCCAGCAGTTACTTCAGGGGTTCCACCGGGGAGCTGTTTTTT. Translating gives CASSYFRGSTGELFF.

The gene calls are TRBV11-2 and TRBJ2-2, with TRBD1 identical over 7 bases. Unmatched junction bases numbered 12, after V lost 3 bases and J lost 5 bases. Germline lookup yields CDR1 SGHAT and CDR2 FQNNGV. The CDR3 consists of 17 residues. CDR3 bases: TGTGCCAGCAGCTTCCTTGTGAGACAGGGTTGGACCGGGGAGCTGTTTTTT. It is translated as CASSFLVRQGWTGELFF.

The chain is built from TRBV4-1 and TRBJ2-2, with TRBD2 matching 11 bases. Germline V gene data show CDR1 as MGHRA and CDR2 as YSYEKL. The CDR3 length is 17 residues. V shed 3 bases, J shed 7 bases, and the junction held 10 bases outside the gene matches. The chain's CDR3 is CASSHGTSGSRDGELFF. DNA for the CDR3: TGCGCCAGCAGCCATGGTACTAGCGGGAGTCGCGACGGGGAGCTGTTTTTT.

This clone was detected once. The chain joins TRBV2 to TRBJ1-3, with D hard to call. V lost 8 bases and J lost 0, with 11 bases in between. The germline CDR1 and CDR2 sequences are SNHLY and FYNNEI. The CDR3 is 14 amino acids. CDR3 sequence: CASAGTSSGNTIYF. Here the CDR3 DNA reads TGTGCCAGCGCGGGCACCAGCTCTGGAAACACCATATATTTT. Using reference TRBV2 and TRBJ1-3 for the parts outside the CDR3, the full variable domain is EPEVTQTPSHQVTQMGQEVILRCVPISNHLYFYWYRQILGQKVEFLVSFYNNEISEKSEIFDDQFSVERPDGSNFTLKIRSTKLEDSAMYFCASAGTSSGNTIYFGEGSWLTVV.